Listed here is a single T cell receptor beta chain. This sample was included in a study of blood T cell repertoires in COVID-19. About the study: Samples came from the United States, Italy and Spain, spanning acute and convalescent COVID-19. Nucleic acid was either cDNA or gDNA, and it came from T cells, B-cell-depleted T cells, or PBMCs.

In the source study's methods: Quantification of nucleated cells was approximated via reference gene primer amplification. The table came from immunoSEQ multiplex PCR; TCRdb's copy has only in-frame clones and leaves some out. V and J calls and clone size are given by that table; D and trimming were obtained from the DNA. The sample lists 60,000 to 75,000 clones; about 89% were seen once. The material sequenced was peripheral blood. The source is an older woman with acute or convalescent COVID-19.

The CDR3 DNA follows: TGCGCCAGCAGCTTGGTCCCAGGGGGAGAGGAGACCCAGTACTTC. This translates into CASSLVPGGEETQYF. The gene calls are TRBV5-1 and TRBJ2-5, with 7 bases fitting TRBD1. J lost 5 bases, V lost 0 bases, and 7 bases had no gene match. The length of the CDR3 is 15 residues. Germline loops: CDR1 SGHRS, CDR2 YFSETQ.